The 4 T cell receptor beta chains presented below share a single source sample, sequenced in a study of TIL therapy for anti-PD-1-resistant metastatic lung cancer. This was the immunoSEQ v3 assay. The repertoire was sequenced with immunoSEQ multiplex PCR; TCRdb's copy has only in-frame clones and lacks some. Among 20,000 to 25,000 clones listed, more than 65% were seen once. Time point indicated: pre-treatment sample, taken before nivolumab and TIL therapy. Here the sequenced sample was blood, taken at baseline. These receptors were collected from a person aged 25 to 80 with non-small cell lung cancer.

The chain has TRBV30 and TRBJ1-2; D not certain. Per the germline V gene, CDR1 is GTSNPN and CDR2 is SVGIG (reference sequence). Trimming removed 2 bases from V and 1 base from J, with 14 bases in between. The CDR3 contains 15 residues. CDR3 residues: CAWSPRSVFNYGYTF. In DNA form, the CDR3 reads TGTGCCTGGAGTCCCCGTAGCGTCTTTAACTATGGCTACACCTTC.

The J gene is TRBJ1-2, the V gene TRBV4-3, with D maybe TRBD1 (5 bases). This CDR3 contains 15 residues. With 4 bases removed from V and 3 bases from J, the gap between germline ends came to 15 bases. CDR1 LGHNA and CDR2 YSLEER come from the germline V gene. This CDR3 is CASSPQQGSHYGYTF. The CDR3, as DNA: TGCGCCAGCAGCCCGCAGCAGGGCAGCCACTATGGCTACACCTTC.

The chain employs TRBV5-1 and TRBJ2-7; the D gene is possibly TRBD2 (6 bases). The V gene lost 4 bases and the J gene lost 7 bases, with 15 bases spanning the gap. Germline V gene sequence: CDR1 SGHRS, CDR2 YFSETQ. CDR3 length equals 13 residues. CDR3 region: CASSQGGDGEQYF. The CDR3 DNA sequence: TGCGCCAGCAGCCAAGGAGGGGACGGGGAGCAGTACTTC.

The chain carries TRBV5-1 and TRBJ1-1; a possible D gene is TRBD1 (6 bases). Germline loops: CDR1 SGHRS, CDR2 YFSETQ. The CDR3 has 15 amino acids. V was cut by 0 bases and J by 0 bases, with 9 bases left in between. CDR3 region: CASSLEGQMNTEAFF. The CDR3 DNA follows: TGCGCCAGCAGCTTGGAAGGACAGATGAACACTGAAGCTTTCTTT.